Listed below are T cell receptor beta chains from one sample, sequenced in a study of T-cell reconstitution after alpha-beta-depleted transplantation in children. TCRdb ran MiXCR on the PCR reads and lists one entry per CDR3 protein. The table has about 290,000 distinct CDR3 sequences, 10% seen once. Sequencing used PBMCs, obtained before TCRalphabeta/CD19-depleted stem cell transplant. All receptors derive from a boy in the first two years of life with acute myeloid leukemia, due to receive a stem cell transplant. The CDR3 runs from the conserved cysteine through the conserved F or W. The D gene is left open where the match is weak. The size entry is marked missing in some rows and otherwise reads once, few, many or a size class.

CDR3aa | CDR3nt | j_gene | abundance | d_gene | v_gene
CASSLDPGQPNYGYTF | TGTGCCAGCAGCTTGGACCCGGGACAGCCGAACTATGGCTACACCTTC | TRBJ1-2 | many | TRBD1 | TRBV5-6
CASSEGRLQETQYF | TGTGCCAGCAGCGAGGGACGCCTCCAAGAGACCCAGTACTTC | TRBJ2-5 | many | . | TRBV7-2
CSVADRNQETQYF | TGCAGCGTTGCTGACAGGAACCAAGAGACCCAGTACTTC | TRBJ2-5 | many | . | TRBV29-1
CASTLNGRNEQFF | TGTGCCAGCACCCTAAACGGGAGGAATGAGCAGTTCTTC | TRBJ2-1 | . | TRBD2 | TRBV3-1
CASSPVGGRLTDTQYF | TGTGCCAGCAGCCCCGTGGGCGGGAGGCTGACAGATACGCAGTATTTT | TRBJ2-3 | . | TRBD2 | TRBV7-3
CASSFGDRWQETQYF | TGTGCCAGCAGCTTTGGGGACAGGTGGCAAGAGACCCAGTACTTC | TRBJ2-5 | many | TRBD1 | TRBV7-8
CASTSPYNSPLHF | TGTGCCAGCACCAGTCCCTATAATTCACCCCTCCACTTT | TRBJ1-6 | many | . | TRBV7-2
CASSYSAGLETQYF | TGTGCCAGCAGTTATTCAGCGGGGTTAGAGACCCAGTACTTC | TRBJ2-5 | many | TRBD2 | TRBV27
CSARGKGPNYGYTF | TGCAGTGCTAGAGGGAAGGGACCTAACTATGGCTACACCTTC | TRBJ1-2 | many | . | TRBV20-1
CASRPAGGTEAFF | TGCGCCAGCAGGCCCGCCGGGGGCACTGAAGCTTTCTTT | TRBJ1-1 | few | . | TRBV5-1
CASSPGTSETGEQFF | TGTGCCAGCAGTCCCGGGACTAGCGAGACGGGTGAGCAGTTCTTC | TRBJ2-1 | few | TRBD2 | TRBV28
CASSLAGQPRTGELFF | TGTGCCAGCAGCTTGGCCGGACAGCCCCGGACCGGGGAGCTGTTTTTT | TRBJ2-2 | many | . | TRBV5-5
CASSRQYQLGGEQYF | TGTGCCAGCTCACGACAGTACCAGCTGGGTGGAGAGCAGTACTTC | TRBJ2-7 | few | . | TRBV18
CASSTGLSHRYEQYF | TGTGCCAGCAGCACGGGACTCAGCCATAGGTACGAGCAGTACTTC | TRBJ2-7 | many | . | TRBV7-9
CASSFIVEQFF | TGTGCCAGCAGTTTTATAGTTGAGCAGTTCTTC | TRBJ2-1 | many | . | TRBV12-3/TRBV12-4
CSAPGRIQETQYF | TGCAGTGCTCCGGGACGGATCCAAGAGACCCAGTACTTC | TRBJ2-5 | many | . | TRBV20-1
CASSGDRANSPLHF | TGTGCCAGCAGCGGGGACAGGGCTAATTCACCCCTCCACTTT | TRBJ1-6 | many | TRBD1 | TRBV12-3/TRBV12-4
CASSQVRGQGTPGELFF | TGCGCCAGCAGCCAAGTGAGGGGACAGGGCACCCCCGGGGAGCTGTTTTTT | TRBJ2-2 | few | TRBD1 | TRBV4-3
CASSIVAGSYEQYF | TGTGCCAGTAGTATCGTGGCAGGGAGCTACGAGCAGTACTTC | TRBJ2-7 | . | . | TRBV19
CATSVQGANTGELFF | TGTGCCACCTCCGTACAGGGGGCGAACACCGGGGAGCTGTTTTTT | TRBJ2-2 | many | TRBD1 | TRBV9
CASSIRLAGDTQYF | TGTGCCAGCAGCATACGACTAGCGGGGGATACGCAGTATTTT | TRBJ2-3 | . | TRBD2 | TRBV7-9
CASSSYNQGTEAFF | TGCGCCAGCAGCTCATATAACCAGGGCACTGAAGCTTTCTTT | TRBJ1-1 | medium-sized | . | TRBV5-1
CASRRQGPNYGYTF | TGTGCCAGCAGGAGGCAGGGGCCCAACTATGGCTACACCTTC | TRBJ1-2 | many | . | TRBV25-1
CASSFPSEAASYNEQFF | TGTGCCAGCAGCTTTCCCTCTGAGGCGGCCTCCTACAATGAGCAGTTCTTC | TRBJ2-1 | many | . | TRBV7-9
CATSRAGTGGSPLHF | TGTGCCACCAGCAGAGCCGGGACAGGGGGTTCACCCCTCCACTTT | TRBJ1-6 | many | TRBD1 | TRBV15
CASSSSAARVYREEQYF | TGTGCCAGCAGTTCCTCAGCCGCCCGGGTCTACAGAGAAGAGCAGTACTTC | TRBJ2-7 | many | . | TRBV28
CASSFGTTYEQYF | TGCGCCAGCAGCTTTGGGACCACCTACGAGCAGTACTTC | TRBJ2-7 | many | . | TRBV5-1
CASSQQGVQADTQYF | TGTGCCAGCAGTCAACAGGGGGTCCAAGCAGATACGCAGTATTTT | TRBJ2-3 | few | TRBD1 | TRBV12-3/TRBV12-4
CASSEARPDRATEAFF | TGTGCCAGCAGTGAAGCGCGGCCAGACAGGGCCACTGAAGCTTTCTTT | TRBJ1-1 | many | TRBD1 | TRBV6-1
CASSPPRGSETQYF | TGTGCCAGCAGCCCCCCGCGGGGCTCGGAGACCCAGTACTTC | TRBJ2-5 | many | . | TRBV7-9